This T cell receptor beta chain is from a study of T cell repertoires in cytomegalovirus infection. Overall study: The study used recently identified HLA-C-restricted and well-studied HLA-B-restricted CMV epitopes. CMV infection and matching HLA type were both indicated by public TCR beta signatures.

The CDR3 sequence is 11 residues long. The V gene's germline CDR1 is SEHNR and CDR2 FQNEAQ (reference sequence). V lost 2 bases to trimming and J lost 12 bases, with 10 bases between them. TCRdb fed the reads into MiXCR, producing one record per CDR3 protein. The sample contains about 900,000 distinct CDR3 sequences, about a third of which appear only once. Regarding the study as a whole: Identification of carriers of CMV plus the relevant HLA was achieved through cumulative public TCR beta family frequency.

A few counts support this clonotype. Its antigen is as yet unknown. Specimen: cultured CD8+ T cells from PBMCs, collected from culture after CMV antigen stimulation. This receptor was taken from a human donor in good health (CMV status not recorded). Some clones in this sample may be carry-over from other donors' samples. The chain uses TRBV7-9 and TRBJ1-2; no clear D gene. Here the CDR3 reads CASSLKHLNTF. The CDR3 DNA reads as TGTGCCAGCAGCTTAAAACACCTCAACACCTTC.